The clone carrying this TCR beta chain was seen repeatedly, ten times or more. What it binds is unknown. This sample is drawn from a study of neurological immune-mediated disorders. In each sequencing run, over 180 million TCR-beta sequences were generated from 15-18 subjects. TCRdb reanalysed the 5' RACE reads using MiXCR and keeps one entry per CDR3 protein. The repertoire holds some 25,000 distinct CDR3 sequences, with under 8.5% as singletons. Study findings and constraints: The greatest degree of TCR clonal expansion was observed in HTLV-1-associated myelopathy, with the lowest in multiple sclerosis, below that of healthy controls.

Per the germline V gene, CDR1 is MNHEY and CDR2 is SVGAGI. Trimming took 2 bases from V and 1 from J, leaving 8 bases between them. This CDR3 region has 14 residues. Unsorted libraries were derived from 2 million PBMCs stored at -80 C. This chain links TRBV6-5 with TRBJ2-5, with D perhaps matching TRBD1 or TRBD2 (5 bases each). The origin of this receptor is a woman aged 40-49 years in good health. Sequencing was performed on PBMCs. CDR3 sequence: CASSYTGPQETQYF. The CDR3 nucleotides are TGTGCCAGCAGTTACACGGGACCCCAAGAGACCCAGTACTTC.